Here is one T cell receptor beta chain with its context. Its antigen is undetermined. Naive CD8 cells comprised CD45RO-negative, CCR7-positively selected cells, excluding terminally differentiated effector memory CD45RA+ cells. As originally analysed: ImmunoSEQ output held junction-only sequences without quality scores, so filtering differed. TCRdb keeps only in-frame clones here, not all; method: immunoSEQ multiplex PCR. V and J calls plus clone size are reproduced from that table; the DNA served to infer D and trimming. The sample holds approximately 2,000,000 clones; approximately 92% are singletons and the top ten take less than 2%. This sample was taken from a study of shared clonotypes between healthy human individuals. Study background: Samples came from two female and three male donors aged 18 to 49. Per donor, CD8 memory used one plate, CD8 naive used two, CD4 memory used three and CD4 naive used three.

V lost 2 bases, J lost 0 bases, and 11 bases lay in between. The CDR3 contains 15 residues. CDR1 is MNHNY, CDR2 SVGAGI, per germline (reference sequence). Study-wide points: Relative to memory subsets, naive subsets generally showed larger estimated richness.

This clonotype was obtained from a man between 18 and 35 years old in good health. Some clones in this sample may be carry-over from other donors' samples. This chain connects TRBV6-6 to TRBJ2-7; tentatively, D is TRBD2 (5 bases). The sequenced material came from naive CD8+ T cells from PBMCs. The CDR3 reads CASSYGEGYSYEQYF. CDR3 coding DNA: TGTGCCAGCAGTTACGGCGAGGGTTACTCCTACGAGCAGTACTTC.